This T cell receptor (beta chain) was identified in a study of T cell repertoires and HLA-DP antigens. Only in-frame clones appear in the TCRdb table, and some are missing; sequencing was by immunoSEQ multiplex PCR. This sample yields about 73,000 clones, of which over 75% are seen a single time; about 1.6% belongs to the top ten. Concerning this clone itself: Antigen: not known.

This sequence was found in a man aged 55 to 69 in good health and CMV-seronegative. The material sequenced was CD4+ T cells from PBMCs.

The CDR3 protein is CASSTGGTSGYNEQFF. The CDR3 DNA reads TGTGCCAGCAGTACGGGGGGGACTAGCGGCTACAATGAGCAGTTCTTC. V and J are TRBV28 and TRBJ2-1; 11 bases map to TRBD2. Looked up from germline, CDR1 is MDHEN and CDR2 is SYDVKM. The V gene end was trimmed by 5 bases and the J gene end by 3 bases; junction bases not matched to a gene: 6. The CDR3 spans 16 residues.